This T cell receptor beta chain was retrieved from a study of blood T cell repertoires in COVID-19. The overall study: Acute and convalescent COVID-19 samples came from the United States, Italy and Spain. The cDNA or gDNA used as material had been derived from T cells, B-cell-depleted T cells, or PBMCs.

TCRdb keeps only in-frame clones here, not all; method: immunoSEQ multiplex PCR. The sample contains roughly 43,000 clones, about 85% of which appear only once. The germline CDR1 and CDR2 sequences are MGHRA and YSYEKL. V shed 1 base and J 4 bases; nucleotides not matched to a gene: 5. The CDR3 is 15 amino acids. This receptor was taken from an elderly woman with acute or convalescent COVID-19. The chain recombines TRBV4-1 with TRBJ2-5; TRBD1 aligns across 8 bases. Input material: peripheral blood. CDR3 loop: CASSQARTGRETQYF. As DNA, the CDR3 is TGCGCCAGCAGCCAAGCACGGACAGGGCGAGAGACCCAGTACTTC.